These 7 T cell receptor beta chains came from one sample sequenced in a study of shared clonotypes between healthy human individuals. Assay: immunoSEQ multiplex PCR; the TCRdb copy retains only in-frame clones and omits some. The sample carries about 1.5 million clones, 95% to 97% recorded once. The sample comprised naive CD4+ T cells sorted from blood. The subset was: CD45RA+ positively selected. The receptors come from a man younger than 40 in good health.

A remark on this clone: The sample contains more than one DNA sequence encoding this CDR3. The J gene is TRBJ2-1, the V gene TRBV20-1, with a possible D match to TRBD2 (5 bases). Trimming took 6 bases from V and 7 from J, leaving 10 bases between them. In germline, CDR1 is DFQATT, CDR2 SNEGSKA (reference sequence). The CDR3 runs 11 residues. CDR3 DNA sequence: TGCAGTGCGTCAACTAGGAATGAGCAGTTCTTC. Its translation: CSASTRNEQFF.

The chain is built from TRBV5-6 and TRBJ1-5, with no clear D. Trimming left V 2 bases short and J 9 bases short, with 9 bases between. CDR3 length: 12 residues. Germline assignment: CDR1 SGHDT and CDR2 YYEEEE. In nucleotides, the CDR3 is TGTGCCAGCAGCTTAGGGAACGCGCCCCAGCATTTT. Translating it yields CASSLGNAPQHF.

The CDR3 coding sequence is TGTGCCAGCAGTTCAGGGACTAGCGGGAGACGGTCCTCCTACAATGAGCAGTTCTTC. Translated, it gives CASSSGTSGRRSSYNEQFF. The genes are TRBV28 and TRBJ2-1; 14 bases fit TRBD2. The junction had 8 bases not matched to a gene; V was cut back by 4 bases and J by 0 bases. Per the germline V gene, CDR1 is MDHEN and CDR2 is SYDVKM. The CDR3 has 19 residues.

The V and J genes are TRBV28 and TRBJ2-7, with 11 bases identical to TRBD2. Germline values: CDR1 MDHEN, CDR2 SYDVKM. This CDR3 spans 16 amino acids. The V and J ends lost 5 bases and 3 bases, in that order; junction bases with no gene match: 9. The CDR3 coding sequence is TGTGCCAGCAGTGAAGATAGCGGGAGGGCTTTCTACGAGCAGTACTTC. Amino acid sequence: CASSEDSGRAFYEQYF. Full variable domain (missing parts from reference TRBV28 and TRBJ2-7): DVKVTQSSRYLVKRTGEKVFLECVQDMDHENMFWYRQDPGLGLRLIYFSYDVKMKEKGDIPEGYSVSREKKERFSLILESASTNQTSMYLCASSEDSGRAFYEQYFGPGTRLTVT.

V and J are TRBV21-1 and TRBJ1-1; TRBD1, the table's D call, was not compared with the DNA. TRBV21-1 is classified as a pseudogene. CDR3 length equals 17 residues. CDR3 sequence: CASSKSGYLTGGTEAFF. The DNA for the CDR3 is TGTGCCAGCAGCAAATCGGGGTACCTGACAGGGGGTACTGAAGCTTTCTTT.

The chain couples TRBV18 to TRBJ2-3; D assignment may be TRBD1 or TRBD2 (5 bases each). Trimming stripped 6 bases from V and 8 bases from J, with 15 bases between. The CDR3 runs 13 residues. The germline CDR1 and CDR2 sequences are KGHSH and LQKENI. The CDR3 bases are TGTGCCAGCTCGAATCTGGGGGAAGCTACGCAGTATTTT. The encoded protein is CASSNLGEATQYF.

The chain links TRBV25-1 to TRBJ2-2; possible D gene TRBD2, 6 bases. This CDR3 has 15 residues. From germline, CDR1 is MGHDK and CDR2 SYGVNS. V shed 3 bases and J shed 8 bases, with 16 bases lying between them. CDR3 nucleotide sequence: TGTGCCAGCAGTGACCCCGGGACTCAAGTGGGGGAGCTGTTTTTT. Translated, it gives CASSDPGTQVGELFF.